This T cell receptor beta chain was sequenced during a study of cytomegalovirus exposure and HLA in healthy donors. This PCR relied on a set of 60 Vbeta primers and 13 Jbeta primers. Here immunoSEQ multiplex PCR was the method, and the copy in TCRdb shows in-frame clones only, minus some. This sample contains about 200,000 clones. Germline loops: CDR1 SGHRS, CDR2 YFSETQ. The CDR3 runs to 16 residues. The ends were cut back, 0 bases at V and 4 bases at J, with 15 bases in the middle. Note on this clone: The antigen is undetermined.

Study outcomes and limitations: Common viral pathogens (according to a later analysis) appeared linked to several of the most significant clusters. With further analysis later on, most CMV-associated TCR beta chains appeared HLA-restricted. There were some public TCRs occurring in many donors, but most TCR sequences were rare.

The specimen was PBMCs. The rearrangement links TRBV5-1 to TRBJ2-3, with D possibly matching TRBD2 (5 bases). The TCR was taken from a girl aged 2 to 10 in good health and CMV-seropositive. CDR3 protein: CASSLANPSMPDTQYF. CDR3 in DNA: TGCGCCAGCAGCTTGGCGAACCCTAGCATGCCAGATACGCAGTATTTT.